The rows below give T cell receptor beta chains drawn from one sample of a study of Ad26.COV2.S vaccination and SARS-CoV-2 variants. Data came from immunoSEQ multiplex PCR; TCRdb stores just in-frame clones and leaves some out. The sample contains around 300,000 clones, about 88% of which appear only once. The sequencing used peripheral blood, collected in a trial of Ad26.COV2.S vaccine versus placebo. The receptors originated from a person aged 18-60 years who received the Ad26.COV2.S COVID-19 vaccine or a placebo. The CDR3 runs from the conserved cysteine through the conserved F or W. D genes are given only for firm matches. Only some rows state a clone size, as once, few, many or a class for expanded clones.

J gene | clone size | D gene | V gene | CDR3 protein | CDR3 DNA
TRBJ1-4 | - | TRBD1 | TRBV19 | CASSITGAHEKLFF | TGTGCCAGTAGTATCACAGGGGCGCATGAAAAACTGTTTTTT
TRBJ1-5 | - | TRBD1 | TRBV4-2 | CASSQDGQGNQPQHF | TGTGCCAGCAGCCAAGATGGACAGGGAAATCAGCCCCAGCATTTT
TRBJ2-1 | - | - | TRBV3-1/TRBV3-2 | CASSQSRDTTNEQFF | TGTGCCAGCAGCCAATCCCGGGACACTACCAATGAGCAGTTCTTC
TRBJ1-2 | - | TRBD1 | TRBV6-5 | CASSYDQGAMVYGYTF | TGTGCCAGCAGTTACGACCAGGGGGCCATGGTCTATGGCTACACCTTC
TRBJ1-2 | - | - | TRBV7-9 | CASSADLVNYGYTF | TGTGCCAGCAGCGCCGATCTAGTAAACTATGGCTACACCTTC
TRBJ2-1 | once | - | TRBV6-4 | CASSSLAWGLYNEQFF | TGTGCCAGCAGTAGCCTGGCTTGGGGGTTATACAATGAGCAGTTCTTC
TRBJ2-7 | - | TRBD2 | TRBV12-3/TRBV12-4 | CASLSGGAYEQYF | TGTGCCAGCCTTAGCGGGGGGGCCTACGAGCAGTACTTC
TRBJ1-1 | few | TRBD1 | TRBV25-1 | CASSARDRGFAFF | TGTGCCAGCAGTGCGCGGGACAGGGGTTTTGCTTTCTTT
TRBJ2-3 | - | - | TRBV27 | CASSRLGSEQYF | TGTGCCAGCAGTCGCCTGGGTAGCGAGCAGTATTTT
TRBJ2-7 | once | - | TRBV7-2 | CASSLAEAPALPYEQYF | TGTGCCAGCAGCTTAGCAGAGGCCCCCGCCCTTCCCTACGAGCAGTACTTC
TRBJ2-2 | - | TRBD1 | TRBV5-4 | CASSPAETGFTGELFF | TGTGCCAGCAGCCCGGCAGAGACAGGGTTCACCGGGGAGCTGTTTTTT
TRBJ1-2 | - | - | TRBV12-3/TRBV12-4 | CASLRGYGYTF | TGTGCCAGCCTACGGGGCTATGGCTACACCTTC
TRBJ1-5 | - | - | TRBV6-5 | CASSLGRGYNQPQHF | TGTGCCAGCAGTTTGGGGAGGGGGTACAATCAGCCCCAGCATTTT
TRBJ2-1 | - | - | TRBV9 | CASSVAYGGNEQFF | TGTGCCAGCAGCGTAGCTTACGGGGGCAATGAGCAGTTCTTC
TRBJ1-2 | - | - | TRBV28 | CASRRQAAYGYTF | TGTGCCAGCAGAAGACAGGCGGCCTATGGCTACACCTTC
TRBJ2-6 | - | - | TRBV29-1 | CSVSSSGANVLTF | TGCAGCGTTTCGAGCTCTGGGGCCAACGTCCTGACTTTC
TRBJ1-2 | - | - | TRBV28 | CASSLLSTGNYVYTF | TGTGCCAGCAGTTTATTATCCACAGGGAACTATGTCTACACCTTC
TRBJ2-1 | once | TRBD2 | TRBV20-1 | CSASRPGLSNEQFF | TGCAGTGCTAGTAGGCCGGGACTATCCAATGAGCAGTTCTTC
TRBJ1-1 | few | - | TRBV7-8 | CASSSYTHRVAEAFF | TGTGCCAGCAGCTCCTACACCCACCGGGTGGCTGAAGCTTTCTTT
TRBJ1-5 | - | - | TRBV27 | CASSLGSRQPQHF | TGTGCCAGCAGTTTAGGGTCGCGTCAGCCCCAGCATTTT
TRBJ2-5 | once | TRBD2 | TRBV10-3 | CAISDPGTSGGETQYF | TGTGCCATCAGTGACCCCGGGACTAGCGGCGGAGAGACCCAGTACTTC
TRBJ2-3 | few | - | TRBV1 | CTSSHPGLAAPSTDTQYF | TGCACCAGCAGCCACCCGGGACTAGCGGCCCCTAGCACAGATACGCAGTATTTT
TRBJ1-1 | - | - | TRBV7-9 | CAQEASLNTEAFF | TGTGCCCAGGAAGCGTCGCTCAACACTGAAGCTTTCTTT
TRBJ1-5 | - | - | TRBV4-2 | CASSQHANSNQPQHF | TGTGCCAGCAGCCAGCATGCTAATAGCAATCAGCCCCAGCATTTT
TRBJ2-6 | - | - | TRBV2 | CASSEGRRQTSGANVLTF | TGTGCCAGCAGTGAAGGGAGACGACAAACCTCTGGGGCCAACGTCCTGACTTTC
TRBJ2-2 | - | - | TRBV28 | CASSQFDRPAGELFF | TGTGCCAGCAGCCAATTTGACCGGCCGGCCGGGGAGCTGTTTTTT
TRBJ2-7 | - | TRBD1 | TRBV5-1 | CASSLAVRQGAYEQYF | TGCGCCAGCAGCTTGGCCGTGAGACAGGGGGCCTACGAGCAGTACTTC